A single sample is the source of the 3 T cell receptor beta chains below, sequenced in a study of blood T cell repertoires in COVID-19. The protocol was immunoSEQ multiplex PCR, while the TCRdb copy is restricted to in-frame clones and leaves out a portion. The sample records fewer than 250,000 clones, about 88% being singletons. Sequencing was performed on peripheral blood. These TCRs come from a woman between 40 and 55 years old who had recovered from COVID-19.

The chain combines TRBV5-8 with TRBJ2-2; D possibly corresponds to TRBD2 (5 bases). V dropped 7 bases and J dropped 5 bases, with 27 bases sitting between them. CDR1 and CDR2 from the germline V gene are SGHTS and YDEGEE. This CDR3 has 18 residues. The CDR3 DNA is TGTGCCAGCCCAACCATACGTTCCTCCCGCCGAGGGACCGGGGAGCTGTTTTTT. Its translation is CASPTIRSSRRGTGELFF.

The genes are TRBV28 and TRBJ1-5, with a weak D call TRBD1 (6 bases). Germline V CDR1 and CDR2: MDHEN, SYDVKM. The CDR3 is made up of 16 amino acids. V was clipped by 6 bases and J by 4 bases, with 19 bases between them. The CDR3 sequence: CASSPTGVGGNQPQHF. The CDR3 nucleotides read TGTGCCAGCAGCCCGACCGGGGTAGGGGGAAATCAGCCCCAGCATTTT. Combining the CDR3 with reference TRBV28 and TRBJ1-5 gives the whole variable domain DVKVTQSSRYLVKRTGEKVFLECVQDMDHENMFWYRQDPGLGLRLIYFSYDVKMKEKGDIPEGYSVSREKKERFSLILESASTNQTSMYLCASSPTGVGGNQPQHFGDGTRLSIL.

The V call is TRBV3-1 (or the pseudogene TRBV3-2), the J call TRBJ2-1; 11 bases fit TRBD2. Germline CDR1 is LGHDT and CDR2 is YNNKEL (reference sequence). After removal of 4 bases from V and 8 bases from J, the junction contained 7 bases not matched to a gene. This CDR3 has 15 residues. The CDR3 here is CASSLILAGADEQFF. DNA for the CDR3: TGTGCCAGCAGCCTTATACTAGCGGGAGCGGATGAGCAGTTCTTC.